The 8 T cell receptor beta chains given below trace back to one sample, sequenced in a study of shared clonotypes between healthy human individuals. The table came from immunoSEQ multiplex PCR; TCRdb's copy has only in-frame clones and leaves some out. The sample holds about 2 million clones, 85% to 95% seen once. It was CD45RO-negative cells, positively selected for CCR7, that made up naive CD8 cells, with terminally differentiated effector memory CD45RA+ cells excluded. The sample consisted of naive CD8+ T cells sorted from blood. Receptors originate from a man aged 18 to 35 in good health.

The chain carries TRBV2 and TRBJ2-7; D uncertain. The germline V and J ends were trimmed by 8 bases and 2 bases, with 13 bases remaining between them. Germline V gene data show CDR1 as SNHLY and CDR2 as FYNNEI. The CDR3 consists of 13 residues. CDR3 sequence (DNA): TGTGCCAGCGAGACACCTTATACCTACGAGCAGTACTTC. Translation: CASETPYTYEQYF.

The gene calls are TRBV29-1 and TRBJ2-1; the match to TRBD1 covers 8 bases. Looked up from germline, CDR1 is SQVTM and CDR2 is ANQGSEA. Trimming at V came to 6 bases and at J to 0 bases, leaving 7 bases not matched to a gene. The CDR3 loop spans 15 amino acids. CDR3 loop: CSVEGQEDSYNEQFF. The CDR3 nucleotides are TGCAGCGTGGAGGGACAGGAAGACTCCTACAATGAGCAGTTCTTC.

Turning to this clone: This CDR3 is also generated by other DNA sequences in the sample. This chain uses TRBV5-4 with TRBJ2-5; tentatively, D is TRBD2 (5 bases). Germline CDR1 and CDR2: SGHNT and YYREEE (reference sequence). V was shortened by 0 bases and J by 1 base, with 7 bases between the two germline ends. This CDR3 has 14 amino acids. The CDR3 DNA sequence: TGTGCCAGCAGCTTGGAGGACTCCCAAGAGACCCAGTACTTC. Protein product: CASSLEDSQETQYF.

The chain employs TRBV29-1 and TRBJ2-7, with TRBD1 matching over 7 bases. Per the germline V gene, CDR1 is SQVTM and CDR2 is ANQGSEA. The CDR3 runs to 13 residues. V dropped 6 bases and J dropped 2; count of bases not matched to a gene: 7. CDR3 loop: CSVGTGAAYEQYF. The CDR3 DNA sequence: TGCAGCGTGGGCACAGGGGCCGCCTACGAGCAGTACTTC.

A note on this clone: A junction boundary mismatches the germline segment, possibly from a read error. V usage is TRBV7-7 and J usage is TRBJ2-1; D may match TRBD1 or TRBD2 (6 bases each). This CDR3 spans 14 amino acids. The germline CDR1 and CDR2 sequences are SSHAT and FNYEAQ (reference sequence). CDR3 amino acids: CASSLGGLYNEQFF. The CDR3 DNA is TGTGCTAGCAGCTTAGGGGGGCTTTACAATGAGCAGTTCTTC. Complete variable domain (other parts from reference TRBV7-7 and TRBJ2-1): GAGVSQSPRYKVTKRGQDVTLRCDPISSHATLYWYQQALGQGPEFLTYFNYEAQPDKSGLPSDRFSAERPEGSISTLTIQRTEQRDSAMYRCASSLGGLYNEQFFGPGTRLTVL.

The chain uses TRBV2 and TRBJ2-2; the match to TRBD1 covers 9 bases. Trimming at V came to 3 bases and at J to 4 bases, leaving 3 bases not matched to a gene. Germline V lookup: CDR1 SNHLY, CDR2 FYNNEI. The CDR3 consists of 15 residues. CDR3 region: CASSDPTGGTGELFF. CDR3 bases: TGTGCCAGCAGTGACCCGACAGGGGGCACCGGGGAGCTGTTTTTT.

The CDR3 bases are TGTGCCTGTGGGCACGCCTCCGGGGAAAAACTGTTTTTT. Amino acid sequence: CACGHASGEKLFF. The rearrangement joins TRBV25-1 to TRBJ1-4; D remains ambiguous. The CDR3 loop spans 13 amino acids. Germline CDR1 is MGHDK and CDR2 is SYGVNS. V lost 11 bases, J lost 8 bases, and 18 bases lay in between.

J is TRBJ1-2 and V is TRBV28, with D unresolved. The V and J ends lost 2 bases and 0 bases respectively, with 10 bases between them. The CDR3 consists of 15 residues. CDR1 MDHEN and CDR2 SYDVKM come from the germline V gene. The CDR3 here is CASSLLPHSNYGYTF. Written as DNA, the CDR3 is TGTGCCAGCAGTTTACTGCCTCACTCTAACTATGGCTACACCTTC.